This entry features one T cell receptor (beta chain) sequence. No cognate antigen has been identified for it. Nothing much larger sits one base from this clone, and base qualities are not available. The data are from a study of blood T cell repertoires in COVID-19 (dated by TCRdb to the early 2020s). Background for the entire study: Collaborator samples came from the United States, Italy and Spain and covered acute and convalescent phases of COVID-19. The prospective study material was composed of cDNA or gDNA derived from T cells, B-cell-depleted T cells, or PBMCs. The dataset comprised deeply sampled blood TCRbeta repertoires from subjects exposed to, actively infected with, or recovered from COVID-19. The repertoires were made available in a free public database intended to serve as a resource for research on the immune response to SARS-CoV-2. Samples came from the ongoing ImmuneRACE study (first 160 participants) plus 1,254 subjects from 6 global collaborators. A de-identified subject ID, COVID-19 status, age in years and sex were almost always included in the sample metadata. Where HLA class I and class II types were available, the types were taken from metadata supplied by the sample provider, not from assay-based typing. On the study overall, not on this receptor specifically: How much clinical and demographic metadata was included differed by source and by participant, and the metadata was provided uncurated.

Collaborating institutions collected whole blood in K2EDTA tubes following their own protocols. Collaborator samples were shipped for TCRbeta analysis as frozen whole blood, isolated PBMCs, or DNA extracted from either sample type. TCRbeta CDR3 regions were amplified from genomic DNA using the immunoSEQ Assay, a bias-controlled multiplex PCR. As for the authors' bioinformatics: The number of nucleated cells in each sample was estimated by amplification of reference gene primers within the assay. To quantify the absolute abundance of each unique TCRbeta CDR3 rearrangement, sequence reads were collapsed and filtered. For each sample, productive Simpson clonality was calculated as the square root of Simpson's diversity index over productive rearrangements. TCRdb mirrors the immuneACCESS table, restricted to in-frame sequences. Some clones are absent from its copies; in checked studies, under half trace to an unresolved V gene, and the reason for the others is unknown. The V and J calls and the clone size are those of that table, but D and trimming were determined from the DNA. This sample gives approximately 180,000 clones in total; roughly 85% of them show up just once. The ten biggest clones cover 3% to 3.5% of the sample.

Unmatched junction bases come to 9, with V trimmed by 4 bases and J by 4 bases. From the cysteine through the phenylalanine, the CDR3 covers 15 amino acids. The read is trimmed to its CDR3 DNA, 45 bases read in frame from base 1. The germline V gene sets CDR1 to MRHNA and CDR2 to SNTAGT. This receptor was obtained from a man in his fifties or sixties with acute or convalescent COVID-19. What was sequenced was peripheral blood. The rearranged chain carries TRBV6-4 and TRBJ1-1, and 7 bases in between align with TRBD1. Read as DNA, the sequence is TGTGCCAGCAGTGTGTGTTTGGCAGGGGGCACTGAAGCTTTCTTT. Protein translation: CASSVCLAGGTEAFF.